The source of this T cell receptor beta chain is a study of T cell changes during pregnancy in multiple sclerosis. This CDR3 is built from 19 residues. The junction had 10 bases not matched to a gene; V was cut back by 2 bases and J by 0 bases. Clones were read by immunoSEQ multiplex PCR, and TCRdb kept only the in-frame ones, dropping some. Found here are about 77,000 clones, around 93% of them singletons; the top ten hold just over 2.5%. The TCR was taken from a female donor in good health, enrolled as a control in a pregnancy study. The sample in question was peripheral blood, obtained after pregnancy. V and J are TRBV23-1 and TRBJ1-5, with 10 bases aligning to TRBD1. TRBV23-1 is marked as an open reading frame, function uncertain. CDR3 sequence (DNA): TGCGCCAGCAGTCAAACGGACAGGGGGGCTCCTCGTAGCAATCAGCCCCAGCATTTT. It yields the protein CASSQTDRGAPRSNQPQHF.